Listed below are T cell receptor beta chains from one sample, sequenced in a study of a mutant IDH1 vaccine in newly diagnosed glioma. These receptors' targets are unknown. Measured with immunoSEQ multiplex PCR; TCRdb has only the in-frame clones, and not every one. The sample contains about 50,000 clones, approximately 84% of which appear only once. This material consisted of PBMCs, taken from a glioma patient whose treatment included an IDH1 peptide vaccine. The receptors stem from a woman aged 25 to 39 with glioma. Some clones in this sample may be carry-over from other donors' samples. Both conserved end residues are part of each CDR3. Fields, in order: V gene, J gene, D gene, clone size, CDR3 DNA, CDR3 protein. A D gene is named only where the DNA matches it firmly. Clone size, where shown, is once, few, many, or a class for clones that have expanded.

TRBV18	TRBJ1-1	NA	NA	TGTGCCAGCTCACCCCTGGACGGAGGCAGTGAAGCTTTCTTT	CASSPLDGGSEAFF
TRBV18	TRBJ2-1	NA	NA	TGTGCCAGCTCACGGGGAGTGGGGGCCTCGGTGGATGAGCAGTTCTTC	CASSRGVGASVDEQFF
TRBV19	TRBJ2-7	TRBD2	NA	TGTGCCAGCAAGGTCGGGCTAGCGGACGCCTACGAGCAGTACTTC	CASKVGLADAYEQYF
TRBV30	TRBJ1-4	NA	NA	TGTGCCTGGAGGATAGGGACACCCGCAACTAATGAAAAACTGTTTTTT	CAWRIGTPATNEKLFF
TRBV5-1	TRBJ1-1	TRBD1	NA	TGCGCCAGCAGCCCGACAGGGGGGAACACTGAAGCTTTCTTT	CASSPTGGNTEAFF
TRBV4-2	TRBJ1-3	NA	NA	TGTGCCAGCAGCCAAGATTCGGAAGGGGGCTCTGGAAACACCATATATTTT	CASSQDSEGGSGNTIYF
TRBV30	TRBJ2-1	NA	NA	TGTGCCTGGAGTGACGTGGGGGGTTACAATGAGCAGTTCTTC	CAWSDVGGYNEQFF
TRBV27	TRBJ1-1	NA	NA	TGTGCCAGCAGTTTTTTGGTAGTGGGGAGATTGGAACCTTTCTTT	CASSFLVVGRLEPFF
TRBV5-1	TRBJ1-1	TRBD1	NA	TGCGCCAGCAGACAGACAGGGTTAAACACTGAAGCTTTCTTT	CASRQTGLNTEAFF
TRBV21-1	TRBJ2-7	NA	NA	TGTGCCAGCAGCCGGCTAGCGGGAGTTTTGGGCGAGCAGTACTTC	CASSRLAGVLGEQYF
TRBV2	TRBJ2-1	TRBD2	NA	TGTGCCAGCAGTGAAATAGACGGGGGGAGGGTTAGGAATGAGCAGTTCTTC	CASSEIDGGRVRNEQFF
TRBV9	TRBJ2-7	NA	NA	TGTGCCAGCAGCGTAGAAGACCGACAGACCCGGGACGAGCAGTACTTC	CASSVEDRQTRDEQYF
TRBV19	TRBJ2-1	TRBD2	NA	TGTGCCAGTAGTATGCTCCTAGCGGGAAACAATGAGCAGTTCTTC	CASSMLLAGNNEQFF
TRBV2	TRBJ2-7	NA	NA	TGTGCCAGCAGTGATAGGGAGAACGAGCAGTACTTC	CASSDRENEQYF
TRBV2	TRBJ2-7	NA	NA	TGTGCCAGCAGTGAAGCGTCCCAGAAGCAGTACTTC	CASSEASQKQYF
TRBV18	TRBJ2-7	NA	NA	TGTGCCAGCTCACCGATAAGCGGGGGACAGGGCTACGAGCAGTACTTC	CASSPISGGQGYEQYF
TRBV4-2	TRBJ2-7	NA	NA	TGTGCCAGCAGCCAAGTTGAATCCTCCTACGAGCAGTACTTC	CASSQVESSYEQYF
TRBV5-6	TRBJ2-7	NA	NA	TGTGCCAGCAGCTTTCGCGGGTCCTACGAGCAGTACTTC	CASSFRGSYEQYF
TRBV7-6	TRBJ1-1	NA	NA	TGTGCCAGCAGCTTAGCGTGGGGGGAGAGGACGGGCACTGAAGCTTTCTTT	CASSLAWGERTGTEAFF
TRBV5-8	TRBJ2-7	TRBD1	NA	TGTGCCAGCAGCTCACCGGGACAGGGGGCAACGAAAACCTACGAGCAGTACTTC	CASSSPGQGATKTYEQYF
TRBV6-5	TRBJ1-2	NA	NA	TGTGCCACCGCGGACAACTATAACTATGGCTACACCTTC	CATADNYNYGYTF
TRBV2	TRBJ2-7	TRBD2	NA	TGTGCCAGCAGTGAGGGCCTAGCGGGCTACGAGCAGTACTTC	CASSEGLAGYEQYF
TRBV9	TRBJ2-2	NA	once	TGTGCCAGCAGCGTTGGGGGGGGGCCCGGGGAGCTGTTTTTT	CASSVGGGPGELFF
TRBV7-2	TRBJ1-3	TRBD1	NA	TGTGCCAGCAGCTTCTCGCCGGGACAGGGAAACACCATATATTTT	CASSFSPGQGNTIYF
TRBV30	TRBJ1-4	TRBD1	NA	TGTGCCTGGAGTTGGCAAGTGGCGGACAGGGGGTTGACTAATGAAAAACTGTTTTTT	CAWSWQVADRGLTNEKLFF
TRBV28	TRBJ1-2	TRBD1	NA	TGTGCCAGCAGTTTAGGGAGGTGGGGACAGCGGAGATTAACTATCTTTCAAAACTATGGCTACACCTTC	CASSLGRWGQRRLTIFQNYGYTF
TRBV6-5	TRBJ2-7	NA	NA	TGTGCCAGCAGTTACTCGGGGCAGCACTCCTACGAGCAGTACTTC	CASSYSGQHSYEQYF
TRBV29-1	TRBJ1-5	NA	NA	TGCAGCGTGGGAGGCGGGGCGGGGGGCCAGCCCCAGCATTTT	CSVGGGAGGQPQHF